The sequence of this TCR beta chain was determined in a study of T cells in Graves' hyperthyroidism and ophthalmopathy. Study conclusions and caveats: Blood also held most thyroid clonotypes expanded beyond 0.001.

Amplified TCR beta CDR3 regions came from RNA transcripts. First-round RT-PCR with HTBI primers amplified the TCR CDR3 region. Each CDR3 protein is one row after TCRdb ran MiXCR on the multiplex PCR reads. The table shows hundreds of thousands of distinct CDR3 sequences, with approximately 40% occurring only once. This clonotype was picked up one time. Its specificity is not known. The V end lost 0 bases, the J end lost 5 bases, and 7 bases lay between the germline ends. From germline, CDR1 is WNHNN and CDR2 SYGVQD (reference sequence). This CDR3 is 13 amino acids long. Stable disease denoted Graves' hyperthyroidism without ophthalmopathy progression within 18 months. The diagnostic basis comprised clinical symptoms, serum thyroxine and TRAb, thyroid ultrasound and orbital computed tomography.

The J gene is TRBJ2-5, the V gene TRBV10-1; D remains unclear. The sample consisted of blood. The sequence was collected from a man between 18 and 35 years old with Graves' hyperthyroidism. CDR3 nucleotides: TGCGCCAGCAGTGAGTCCGGAGTGGAGACCCAGTACTTC. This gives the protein CASSESGVETQYF.